The 32 T cell receptor beta chains below were found in one sample sequenced in a study of vaccination and CD4 T cells after COVID-19. These receptors' targets are unknown. The Oncomine TCR Beta short-read assay was what sequenced the DNA obtained from cultured CD4+ T cells. MiXCR, run by TCRdb on the PCR reads, gives a single entry per CDR3 protein. The sample includes roughly 4,200 distinct CDR3 sequences, just under 35% of them seen just once. As for treatment: approximately nine-day PBMC culture with coronavirus spike peptide pools or control peptides (ViraFEST assay). The collection of CD4+ T cells from the unexposed donor took place before the COVID-19 pandemic (2011-2018). The sample was CD4+ T cells from blood, cultured in vitro. The origin of the receptors is a human donor in good health.

V is TRBV7-3 and J is TRBJ2-1, with 10 bases fitting TRBD2. CDR3 size: 18 residues. Germline loops: CDR1 SGHTA, CDR2 FQGTGA. The V and J ends lost 4 bases and 4 bases, in that order; junction bases with no gene match: 13. CDR3 loop: CASSSDHLAGGSYNEQFF. CDR3 sequence (DNA): TGTGCCAGCAGCTCCGATCACTTAGCGGGGGGATCTTACAATGAGCAGTTCTTC.

V usage is TRBV27 and J usage is TRBJ2-1; 12 bases agree with TRBD2. V was pared by 3 bases and J by 6 bases, with 12 bases of the junction left unmatched. Germline-derived CDR1 and CDR2 are MNHEY and SMNVEV (reference sequence). This CDR3 has 18 residues. CDR3 sequence (DNA): TGTGCCAGCAGTTTTTGGGCTAGCGGGGGGGCCTTCCGCAATGAGCAGTTCTTC. It specifies CASSFWASGGAFRNEQFF.

In this sample, this clonotype turned up a few times. This chain connects TRBV19 to TRBJ2-3; TRBD2 agrees at 10 bases. J was trimmed by 6 bases and V by 8 bases; bases with no gene match: 8. The CDR3 is 14 residues long. Looked up from germline, CDR1 is LNHDA and CDR2 is SQIVND (reference sequence). The CDR3: CASQTSGEADTQYF. In nucleotides, the CDR3 is TGTGCCAGTCAAACTAGCGGGGAGGCCGATACGCAGTATTTT.

This clonotype was recorded a few times. The chain combines TRBV20-1 with TRBJ1-5; 9 bases map to TRBD1. The germline V gene encodes CDR1 DFQATT and CDR2 SNEGSKA (reference sequence). Losses at the gene ends were 6 bases for V and 6 bases for J; bases not matched to a gene: 6. The CDR3 consists of 13 residues. CDR3 sequence (DNA): TGCAGTGCGGAGGGACAGGGTTCTCAGCCCCAGCATTTT. Its protein is CSAEGQGSQPQHF.

V gene TRBV24-1 combines with J gene TRBJ2-1, with a weak D call TRBD1 (6 bases). Trimming cost V 5 bases and J 15 bases, with 16 bases left between them. Germline CDR1 and CDR2: KGHDR and SFDVKD. The CDR3 is 12 residues long. CDR3 loop: CATSGPTGRRFF. In DNA form, the CDR3 reads TGTGCCACCAGTGGTCCGACAGGCCGGAGGTTCTTC.

The chain recombines TRBV29-1 with TRBJ1-2, with D tentatively TRBD1 (5 bases). The CDR3 spans 15 residues. Looked up from germline, CDR1 is SQVTM and CDR2 is ANQGSEA. Trimming took off 2 bases at V and 3 bases at J, with 16 bases between the two ends. This chain's CDR3 is CSVEFTRGNHYGYTF. The CDR3 DNA reads as TGCAGCGTTGAATTTACCCGGGGGAACCACTATGGCTACACCTTC.

The chain couples TRBV4-1 to TRBJ1-5; D perhaps matches TRBD1 (6 bases). Trimming shortened V by 0 bases and J by 5 bases, and 14 bases separated the two germline ends. This CDR3 is built from 16 residues. CDR1 and CDR2 from the germline V gene are MGHRA and YSYEKL. CDR3 sequence reads: CASSQEGRGLDQPQHF. For the CDR3, the DNA is TGCGCCAGCAGCCAAGAGGGGCGGGGGCTGGATCAGCCCCAGCATTTT.

In this sample, this clonotype turned up a few times. The genes are TRBV20-1 and TRBJ1-1; no clear D gene. V gave up 3 bases and J gave up 0 bases, with 11 bases separating them. This CDR3 contains 14 residues. The V gene's germline CDR1 is DFQATT and CDR2 SNEGSKA (reference sequence). The CDR3 bases are TGCAGTGCTAGCTACAGAATACTGAACACTGAAGCTTTCTTT. Translated, it gives CSASYRILNTEAFF.

The chain recombines TRBV4-2 with TRBJ1-5, with D unclear. The CDR3 has 15 residues. Germline assignment: CDR1 LGHNA and CDR2 YNFKEQ. The V and J ends lost 4 bases and 0 bases respectively, with 10 bases between them. Here the CDR3 DNA reads TGTGCCAGCAGCCTACTATTTGATAGCAATCAGCCCCAGCATTTT. Its translation: CASSLLFDSNQPQHF.

This chain connects TRBV10-3 to TRBJ2-7; D possibly uses TRBD1 or TRBD2 (5 bases each). This CDR3 region has 13 residues. Germline V CDR1 and CDR2: ENHRY, SYGVKD. V dropped 8 bases and J dropped 0 bases, with 11 bases sitting between them. Written as DNA, the CDR3 is TGTGCCATCCTTGGGGGATCCTCCTACGAGCAGTACTTC. Protein product: CAILGGSSYEQYF.

Written as DNA, the CDR3 is TGTGCCAGCAGCCCAAAAGGGTCACCCCTCCACTTT. It encodes CASSPKGSPLHF. The genes are TRBV7-8 and TRBJ1-6; no definite D call. Trimming left V 5 bases short and J 10 bases short, with 9 bases between. Germline values: CDR1 SGHVS, CDR2 FQNEAQ. The length of the CDR3 is 12 residues.

This clonotype has a handful of counts. The chain combines TRBV6-1 with TRBJ2-1; D is ambiguous. Germline V gene data show CDR1 as MNHNS and CDR2 as SASEGT. The V gene lost 6 bases and the J gene lost 0 bases, with 12 bases spanning the gap. The CDR3 runs 15 residues. The CDR3 sequence is CASSPQRSSYNEQFF. DNA for the CDR3: TGTGCCAGCAGCCCTCAGAGGAGCTCCTACAATGAGCAGTTCTTC.

This clonotype was seen only a few times. The rearrangement links TRBV12-3 or TRBV12-4 to TRBJ2-3; no definite D call. The CDR3 is 11 amino acids. Between the trimmed V and J ends, which lost 6 bases and 6 bases, there was a span of 7 bases. The CDR3 nucleotides are TGTGCCAGCAGGTTCAGGGATACGCAGTATTTT. Translation: CASRFRDTQYF.

This clonotype was recorded a few times. The J gene is TRBJ1-2, the V gene TRBV20-1, with 7 nucleotides matching TRBD1. There are 14 residues in the CDR3. Trimming cost V 0 bases and J 3 bases; bases outside gene matches: 4. From germline, CDR1 is DFQATT and CDR2 SNEGSKA (reference sequence). The CDR3 nucleotides are TGCAGTGCTAGAGAAGGGGACAGATACTATGGCTACACCTTC. Translated, it gives CSAREGDRYYGYTF.

This chain uses TRBV5-1 with TRBJ2-3; 10 bases align to TRBD1. V lost 0 bases to trimming and J lost 4 bases; unmatched junction nucleotides: 17. Germline lookup yields CDR1 SGHRS and CDR2 YFSETQ. The CDR3 length is 20 residues. The DNA of the CDR3 is TGCGCCAGCAGCTTGGATCCAGCAAGCCTCGGACAGGGGGGCGCAGATACGCAGTATTTT. Translating it yields CASSLDPASLGQGGADTQYF.

This rearrangement joins TRBV7-2 to TRBJ2-1; 7 positions match TRBD2. V was pared by 5 bases and J by 5 bases, with 12 bases of the junction left unmatched. Per germline, CDR1 SGHTA and CDR2 FQGNSA. This CDR3 has 16 amino acids. CDR3 sequence reads: CASSPFRGDPNNEQFF. DNA of the CDR3: TGTGCCAGCAGCCCATTTCGGGGGGACCCAAACAATGAGCAGTTCTTC.

The chain uses TRBV19 and TRBJ1-2, with TRBD1 matching over 7 bases. CDR1 LNHDA and CDR2 SQIVND come from the germline V gene (reference sequence). The CDR3 has 15 residues. V lost 3 bases and J lost 4; bases outside the gene matches: 8. The CDR3 DNA is TGTGCCAGTAGTATGCCGGGACAGTCCCTCTATGGCTACACCTTC. Protein product: CASSMPGQSLYGYTF.

This clonotype has more than one count but fewer than ten. The genes are TRBV27 and TRBJ1-2; D is undetermined. The CDR3 is 13 amino acids. V was pared by 1 base and J by 6 bases, with 9 bases between. Germline lookup yields CDR1 MNHEY and CDR2 SMNVEV (reference sequence). The CDR3 protein is CASSLLGINGYTF. The CDR3 coding sequence is TGTGCCAGCAGTTTATTAGGCATCAATGGCTACACCTTC.

The sample holds a few counts of this clonotype. V usage is TRBV10-3 and J usage is TRBJ1-5, with a tentative D call TRBD1 (6 bases). From germline, CDR1 is ENHRY and CDR2 SYGVKD. This CDR3 spans 18 amino acids. V dropped 0 bases and J dropped 0 bases, with 15 bases sitting between them. CDR3 residues: CAISESYGGRLSNQPQHF. The CDR3 DNA sequence: TGTGCCATCAGTGAGTCATACGGGGGGCGGCTTAGCAATCAGCCCCAGCATTTT.

This clonotype qualifies as medium-sized (0.01 to 0.1%). The chain carries TRBV21-1 and TRBJ1-1; the table's D gene call, TRBD1, was not cross checked with the DNA. TRBV21-1 is marked as a pseudogene. The CDR3 has 16 amino acids. CDR3 nucleotides: TGTGCCAGCAGCCATTCGGGGGGGCGATTCTGCACTGAAGCTTTCTTT. As protein: CASSHSGGRFCTEAFF.

J is TRBJ2-1 and V is TRBV25-1; the match to TRBD2 covers 14 bases. The CDR3 contains 17 residues. Germline V gene data show CDR1 as MGHDK and CDR2 as SYGVNS. V shed 3 bases, J shed 4 bases, and the junction held 5 bases outside the gene matches. CDR3 in DNA: TGTGCCAGCAGTGAGACTAGCGGGGGGGCCGCTTACAATGAGCAGTTCTTC. This gives the protein CASSETSGGAAYNEQFF.

V is TRBV2 and J is TRBJ2-6; D remains unclear. V was pared by 3 bases and J by 2 bases, with 5 bases between. Germline CDR1 reads SNHLY; CDR2 reads FYNNEI. The CDR3 consists of 14 residues. CDR3 in DNA: TGTGCCAGCAGTGAGCGAACTGGGGCCAACGTCCTGACTTTC. This codes for CASSERTGANVLTF.

This chain uses TRBV19 with TRBJ1-6; weak D call: TRBD1 (6 bases). From germline, CDR1 is LNHDA and CDR2 SQIVND (reference sequence). Trimming removed 4 bases at V and 4 bases at J, with 14 bases between. The CDR3 length is 16 residues. The CDR3 sequence is CASSTPRQGYNSPLHF. The DNA for the CDR3 is TGTGCCAGTAGTACGCCCCGGCAGGGGTATAATTCACCCCTCCACTTT.

The chain combines TRBV6-2 or TRBV6-3 with TRBJ1-5; no clear D gene. V lost 5 bases, J lost 7 bases, and 21 bases lay in between. The CDR3 consists of 16 residues. Germline V gives CDR1 MNHEY, CDR2 SVGEGT. The CDR3 DNA reads as TGTGCCAGCAGTGGCCCGGGAACCCTAATGGGACAGCCCCAGCATTTT. This encodes CASSGPGTLMGQPQHF.

The J gene is TRBJ2-6, the V gene TRBV7-3; tentative D call: TRBD1 (5 bases). The length of the CDR3 is 15 residues. Trimming removed 5 bases at V and 2 bases at J, with 10 bases between. The germline V gene encodes CDR1 SGHTA and CDR2 FQGTGA. The CDR3 spells CASSAQGTGANVLTF. The CDR3 coding sequence is TGTGCCAGCAGCGCGCAGGGTACTGGGGCCAACGTCCTGACTTTC.

The genes are TRBV7-7 and TRBJ2-7, with D perhaps matching TRBD1 (6 bases). The CDR3 runs 13 residues. Trimming left V 6 bases short and J 6 bases short, with 15 bases between. Germline CDR1 and CDR2: SSHAT and FNYEAQ (reference sequence). The CDR3 loop is CASSPSEGGEQYF. The CDR3 DNA sequence: TGTGCCAGCAGTCCCTCCGAAGGGGGCGAGCAGTACTTC.

This clonotype was counted between two and nine times. V gene TRBV20-1 combines with J gene TRBJ2-2; D may be TRBD2 (5 bases). The CDR3 is 18 residues long. V was trimmed by 3 bases and J by 0 bases, leaving 20 bases between them. CDR1 and CDR2 from the germline V gene are DFQATT and SNEGSKA (reference sequence). CDR3 sequence (DNA): TGCAGTGCTAGCCCGCCGACTGGGAGCGCTTCGAACACCGGGGAGCTGTTTTTT. This gives the protein CSASPPTGSASNTGELFF.

This chain uses TRBV7-6 with TRBJ1-5; 10 positions match TRBD1. J gave up 6 bases and V 5 bases, and 7 bases lay outside the gene matches. Germline V gene sequence: CDR1 SGHVS, CDR2 FNYEAQ. The length of the CDR3 is 15 residues. DNA for the CDR3: TGTGCCAGCAGCCAAGGGACAGGGGCTGGTCAGCCCCAGCATTTT. It is translated as CASSQGTGAGQPQHF.

This clonotype has more than one count but fewer than ten. V is TRBV7-3 and J is TRBJ2-2; no definite D call. The CDR3 covers 14 residues. V was trimmed by 5 bases and J by 11 bases, leaving 18 bases between them. Germline loops: CDR1 SGHTA, CDR2 FQGTGA. CDR3 loop: CASSPHSEITELFF. CDR3 sequence (DNA): TGTGCCAGCAGCCCCCACTCGGAGATTACTGAGCTGTTTTTT.

This clonotype has more than one count but fewer than ten. The chain employs TRBV20-1 and TRBJ1-2; 8 nucleotides agree with TRBD1. Germline V gene lookup returns CDR1 DFQATT and CDR2 SNEGSKA (reference sequence). This CDR3 contains 11 residues. The ends lost 5 bases at V and 8 bases at J; junction bases unmatched: 4. The CDR3 loop is CSARPGGGYTF. DNA for the CDR3: TGCAGTGCTCGTCCAGGGGGCGGCTACACCTTC.

The chain carries TRBV5-8 and TRBJ1-5, with 9 bases matching TRBD1. CDR1 and CDR2 from the germline V gene are SGHTS and YDEGEE. The V gene end was trimmed by 4 bases and the J gene end by 6 bases; junction bases not matched to a gene: 5. The length of the CDR3 is 14 residues. CDR3 in amino acids: CASSKGQGRQPQHF. DNA of the CDR3: TGTGCCAGCAGCAAGGGACAGGGCCGTCAGCCCCAGCATTTT.

This chain uses TRBV30 with TRBJ1-6; TRBD1 might be the D (6 bases). V was clipped by 1 base and J by 2 bases, with 12 bases between them. This CDR3 contains 16 residues. CDR1 and CDR2 from the germline V gene are GTSNPN and SVGIG (reference sequence). CDR3 protein: CAWSGGGLAYNSPLHF. CDR3 nucleotide sequence: TGTGCCTGGAGTGGGGGGGGGCTGGCCTATAATTCACCCCTCCACTTT.